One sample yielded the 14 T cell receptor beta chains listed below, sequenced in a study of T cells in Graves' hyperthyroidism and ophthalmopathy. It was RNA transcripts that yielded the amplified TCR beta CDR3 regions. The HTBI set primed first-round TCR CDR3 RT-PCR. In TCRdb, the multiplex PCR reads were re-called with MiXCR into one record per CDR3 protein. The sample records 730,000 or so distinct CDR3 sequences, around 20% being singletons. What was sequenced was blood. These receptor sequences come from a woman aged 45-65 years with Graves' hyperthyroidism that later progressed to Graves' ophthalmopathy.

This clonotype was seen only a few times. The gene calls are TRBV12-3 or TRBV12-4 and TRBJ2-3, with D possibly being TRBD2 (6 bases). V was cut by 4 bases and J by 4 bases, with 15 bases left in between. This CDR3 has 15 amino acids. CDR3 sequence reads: CASSYLGGPSDTQYF. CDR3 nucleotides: TGTGCCAGCAGTTATCTCGGGGGACCTTCAGATACGCAGTATTTT.

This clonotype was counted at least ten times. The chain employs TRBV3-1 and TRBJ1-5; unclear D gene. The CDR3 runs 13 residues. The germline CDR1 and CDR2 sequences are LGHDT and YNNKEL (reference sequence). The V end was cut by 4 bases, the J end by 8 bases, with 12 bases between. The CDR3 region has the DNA TGTGCCAGCAGCCTCCCCGGAAGGGAGCCCCAGCATTTT. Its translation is CASSLPGREPQHF.

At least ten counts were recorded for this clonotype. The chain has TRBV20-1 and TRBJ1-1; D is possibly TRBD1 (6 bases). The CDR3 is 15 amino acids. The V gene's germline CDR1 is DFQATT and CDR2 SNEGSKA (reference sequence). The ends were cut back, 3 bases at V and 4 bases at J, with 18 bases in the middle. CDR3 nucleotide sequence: TGCAGTGCTAGTGGGTTCTCAGGGGCCTCCACTGAAGCTTTCTTT. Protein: CSASGFSGASTEAFF.

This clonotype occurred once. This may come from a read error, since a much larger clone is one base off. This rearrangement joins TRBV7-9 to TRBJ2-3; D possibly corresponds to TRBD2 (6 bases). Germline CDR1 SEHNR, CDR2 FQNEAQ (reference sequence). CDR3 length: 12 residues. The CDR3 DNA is TGTACCCCCCGACGGGGGAGGGATACGCAGTATTTT. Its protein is CTPRRGRDTQYF.

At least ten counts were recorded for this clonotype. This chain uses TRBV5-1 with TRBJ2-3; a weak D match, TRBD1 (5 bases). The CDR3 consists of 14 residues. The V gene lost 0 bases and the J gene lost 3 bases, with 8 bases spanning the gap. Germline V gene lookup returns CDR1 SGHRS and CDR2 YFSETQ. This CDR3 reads CASSLGGQTDTQYF. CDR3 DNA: TGCGCCAGCAGCTTGGGGGGCCAGACAGATACGCAGTATTTT. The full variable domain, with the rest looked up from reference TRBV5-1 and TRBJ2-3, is KAGVTQTPRYLIKTRGQQVTLSCSPISGHRSVSWYQQTPGQGLQFLFEYFSETQRNKGNFPGRFSGRQFSNSRSEMNVSTLELGDSALYLCASSLGGQTDTQYFGPGTRLTVL.

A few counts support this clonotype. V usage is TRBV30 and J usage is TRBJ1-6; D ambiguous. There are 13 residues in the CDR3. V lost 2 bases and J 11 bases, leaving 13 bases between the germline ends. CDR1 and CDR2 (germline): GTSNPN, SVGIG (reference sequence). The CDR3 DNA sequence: TGTGCCTGGAGTCCCAATTCAGGAACACCCCTCCACTTT. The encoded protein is CAWSPNSGTPLHF.

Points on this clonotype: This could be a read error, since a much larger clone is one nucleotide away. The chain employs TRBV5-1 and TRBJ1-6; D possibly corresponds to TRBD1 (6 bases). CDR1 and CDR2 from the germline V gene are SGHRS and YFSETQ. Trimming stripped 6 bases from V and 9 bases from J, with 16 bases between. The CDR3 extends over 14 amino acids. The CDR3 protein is CASNSRIQGSPLHF. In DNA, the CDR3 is TGCGCCAGCAACTCCCGGATACAGGGTTCACCCCTCCACTTT.

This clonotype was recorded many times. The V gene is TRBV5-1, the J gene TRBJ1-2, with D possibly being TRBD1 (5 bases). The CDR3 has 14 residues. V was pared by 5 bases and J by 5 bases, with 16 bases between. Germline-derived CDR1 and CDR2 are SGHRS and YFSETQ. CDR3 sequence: CASRDERGGYGYTF. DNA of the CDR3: TGCGCCAGCAGGGATGAGAGGGGCGGGTATGGCTACACCTTC.

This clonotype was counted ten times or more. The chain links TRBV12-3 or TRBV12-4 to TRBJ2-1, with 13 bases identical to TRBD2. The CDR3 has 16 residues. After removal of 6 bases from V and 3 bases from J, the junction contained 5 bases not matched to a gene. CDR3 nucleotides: TGTGCCAGCAGCCCAGGACTAGCGGGGGTCTACAATGAGCAGTTCTTC. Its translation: CASSPGLAGVYNEQFF.

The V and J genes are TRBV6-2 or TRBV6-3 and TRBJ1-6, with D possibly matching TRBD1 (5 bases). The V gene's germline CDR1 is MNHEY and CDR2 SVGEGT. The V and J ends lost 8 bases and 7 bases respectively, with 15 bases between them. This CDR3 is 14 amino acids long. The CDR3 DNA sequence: TGTGCCAGCGGGAATACGGGACTAAATTCACCCCTCCACTTT. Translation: CASGNTGLNSPLHF.

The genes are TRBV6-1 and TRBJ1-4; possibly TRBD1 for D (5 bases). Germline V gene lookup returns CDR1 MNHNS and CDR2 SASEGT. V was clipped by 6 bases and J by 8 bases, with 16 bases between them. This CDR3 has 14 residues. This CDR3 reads CASRTGGGREKLFF. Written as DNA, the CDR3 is TGTGCCAGCAGGACGGGGGGGGGTCGGGAAAAACTGTTTTTT.

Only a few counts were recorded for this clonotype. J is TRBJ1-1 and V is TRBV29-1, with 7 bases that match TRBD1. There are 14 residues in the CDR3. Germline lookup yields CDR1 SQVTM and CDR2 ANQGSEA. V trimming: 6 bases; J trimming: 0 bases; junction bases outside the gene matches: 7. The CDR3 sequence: CSVGDSRLNTEAFF. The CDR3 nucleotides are TGCAGCGTGGGGGACAGCCGATTGAACACTGAAGCTTTCTTT.

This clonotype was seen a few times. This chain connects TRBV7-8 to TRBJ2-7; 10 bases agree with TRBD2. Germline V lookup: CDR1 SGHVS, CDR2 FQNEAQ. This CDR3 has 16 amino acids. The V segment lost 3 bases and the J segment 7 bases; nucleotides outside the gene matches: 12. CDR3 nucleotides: TGTGCCAGCAGCTTTCTAGCGGGGGCCCCGTGGGAGGAGCAGTACTTC. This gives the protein CASSFLAGAPWEEQYF.

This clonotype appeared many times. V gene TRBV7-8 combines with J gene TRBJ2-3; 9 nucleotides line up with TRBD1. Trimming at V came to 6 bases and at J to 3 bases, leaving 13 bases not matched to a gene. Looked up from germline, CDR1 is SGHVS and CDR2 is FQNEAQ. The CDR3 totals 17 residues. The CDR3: CASRPFFRDRETDTQYF. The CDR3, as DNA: TGTGCCAGCAGACCCTTCTTCCGGGACAGGGAGACAGATACGCAGTATTTT. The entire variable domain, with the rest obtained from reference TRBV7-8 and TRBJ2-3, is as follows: GAGVSQSPRYKVAKRGQDVALRCDPISGHVSLFWYQQALGQGPEFLTYFQNEAQLDKSGLPSDRFFAERPEGSVSTLKIQRTQQEDSAVYLCASRPFFRDRETDTQYFGPGTRLTVL.